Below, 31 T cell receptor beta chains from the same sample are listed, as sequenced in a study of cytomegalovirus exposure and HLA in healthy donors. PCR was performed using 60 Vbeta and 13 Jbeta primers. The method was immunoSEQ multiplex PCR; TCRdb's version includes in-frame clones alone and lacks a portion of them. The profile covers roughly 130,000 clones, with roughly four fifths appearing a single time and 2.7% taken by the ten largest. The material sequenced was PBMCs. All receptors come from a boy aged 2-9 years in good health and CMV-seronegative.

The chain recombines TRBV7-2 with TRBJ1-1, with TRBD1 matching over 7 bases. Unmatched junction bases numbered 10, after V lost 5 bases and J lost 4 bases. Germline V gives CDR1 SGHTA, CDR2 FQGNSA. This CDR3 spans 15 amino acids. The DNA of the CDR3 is TGTGCCAGCAGCCTAACTGACAGGGAAACCACTGAAGCTTTCTTT. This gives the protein CASSLTDRETTEAFF.

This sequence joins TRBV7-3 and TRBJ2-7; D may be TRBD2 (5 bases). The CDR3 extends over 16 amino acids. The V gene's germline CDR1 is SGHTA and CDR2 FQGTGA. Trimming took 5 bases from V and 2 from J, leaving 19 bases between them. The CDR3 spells CASSPRGVSSTYEQYF. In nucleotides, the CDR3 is TGTGCCAGCAGCCCCCGGGGAGTTTCTTCTACCTACGAGCAGTACTTC.

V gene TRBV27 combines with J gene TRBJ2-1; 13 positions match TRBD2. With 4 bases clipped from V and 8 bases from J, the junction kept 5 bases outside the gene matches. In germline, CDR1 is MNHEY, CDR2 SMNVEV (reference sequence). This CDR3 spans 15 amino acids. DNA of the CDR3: TGTGCCAGCAGTTGGACTAGCGGGAGAGCCGATGAGCAGTTCTTC. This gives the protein CASSWTSGRADEQFF.

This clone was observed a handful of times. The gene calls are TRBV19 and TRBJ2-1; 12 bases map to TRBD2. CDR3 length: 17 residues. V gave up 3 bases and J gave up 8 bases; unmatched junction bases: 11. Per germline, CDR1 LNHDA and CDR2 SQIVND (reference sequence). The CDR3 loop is CASSMAASGRGRHEQFF. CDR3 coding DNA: TGTGCCAGTAGTATGGCGGCTAGCGGGAGGGGGAGGCATGAGCAGTTCTTC.

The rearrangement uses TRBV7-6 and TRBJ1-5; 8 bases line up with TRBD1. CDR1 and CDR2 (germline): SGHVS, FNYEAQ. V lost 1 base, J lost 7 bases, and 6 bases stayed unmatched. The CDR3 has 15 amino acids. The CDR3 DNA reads TGTGCCAGCAGCTTAGTGGGAGGACAGGGCCAGCCCCAGCATTTT. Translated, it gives CASSLVGGQGQPQHF.

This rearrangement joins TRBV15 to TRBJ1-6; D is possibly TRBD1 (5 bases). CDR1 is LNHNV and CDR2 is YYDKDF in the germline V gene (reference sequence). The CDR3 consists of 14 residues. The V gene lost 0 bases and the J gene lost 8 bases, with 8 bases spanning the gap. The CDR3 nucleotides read TGTGCCACCAGCAGAGACAAAGGGGATTCACCCCTCCACTTT. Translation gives CATSRDKGDSPLHF. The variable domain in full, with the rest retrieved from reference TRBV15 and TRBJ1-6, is DAMVIQNPRYQVTQFGKPVTLSCSQTLNHNVMYWYQQKSSQAPKLLFHYYDKDFNNEADTPDNFQSRRPNTSFCFLDIRSPGLGDTAMYLCATSRDKGDSPLHFGNGTRLTVT.

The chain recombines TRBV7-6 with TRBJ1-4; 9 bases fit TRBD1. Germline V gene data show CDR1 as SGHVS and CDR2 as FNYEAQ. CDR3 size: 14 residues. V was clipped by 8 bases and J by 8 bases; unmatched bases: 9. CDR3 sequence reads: CASHRGTGNEKLFF. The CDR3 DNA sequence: TGTGCCAGCCATCGAGGGACAGGGAACGAAAAACTGTTTTTT.

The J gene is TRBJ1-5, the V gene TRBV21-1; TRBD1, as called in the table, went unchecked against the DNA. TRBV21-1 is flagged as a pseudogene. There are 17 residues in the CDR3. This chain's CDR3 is CASRYGAWGTVNQPQHF. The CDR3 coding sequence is TGTGCCAGCCGCTATGGTGCTTGGGGGACAGTGAATCAGCCCCAGCATTTT.

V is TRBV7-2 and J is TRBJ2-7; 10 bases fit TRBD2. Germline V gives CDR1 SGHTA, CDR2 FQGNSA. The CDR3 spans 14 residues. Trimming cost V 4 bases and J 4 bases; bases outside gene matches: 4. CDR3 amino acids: CASSSPGLAYEQYF. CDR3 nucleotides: TGTGCCAGCAGCTCCCCGGGACTAGCGTACGAGCAGTACTTC.

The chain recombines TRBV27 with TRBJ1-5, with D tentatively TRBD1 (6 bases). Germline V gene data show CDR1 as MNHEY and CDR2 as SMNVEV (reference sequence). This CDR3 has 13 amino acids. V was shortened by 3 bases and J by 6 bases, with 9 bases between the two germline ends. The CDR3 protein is CASSLQGLQPQHF. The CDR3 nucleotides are TGTGCCAGCAGTTTGCAGGGGCTTCAGCCCCAGCATTTT.

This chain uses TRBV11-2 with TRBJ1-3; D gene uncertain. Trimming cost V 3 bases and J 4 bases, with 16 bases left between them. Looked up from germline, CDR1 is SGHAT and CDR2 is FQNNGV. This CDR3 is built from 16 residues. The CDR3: CASSFPAHPAGNTIYF. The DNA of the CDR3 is TGTGCCAGCAGCTTCCCGGCCCACCCAGCGGGAAACACCATATATTTT.

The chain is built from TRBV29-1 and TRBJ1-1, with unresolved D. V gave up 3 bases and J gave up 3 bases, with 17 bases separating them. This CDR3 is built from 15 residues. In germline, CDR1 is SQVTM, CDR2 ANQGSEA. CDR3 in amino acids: CSVEGTGGWDTEAFF. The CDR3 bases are TGCAGCGTTGAGGGAACGGGAGGTTGGGACACTGAAGCTTTCTTT. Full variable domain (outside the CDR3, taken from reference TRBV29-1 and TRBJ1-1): SAVISQKPSRDICQRGTSLTIQCQVDSQVTMMFWYRQQPGQSLTLIATANQGSEATYESGFVIDKFPISRPNLTFSTLTVSNMSPEDSSIYLCSVEGTGGWDTEAFFGQGTRLTVV.

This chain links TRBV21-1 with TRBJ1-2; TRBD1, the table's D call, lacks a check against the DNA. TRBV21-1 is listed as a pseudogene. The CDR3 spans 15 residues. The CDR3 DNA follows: TGTGCCAGCCAAGGGTGGGACAGGGCCTTCTATGGCTACACCTTC. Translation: CASQGWDRAFYGYTF.

DNA for the CDR3: TGTGCCATCAGTGAGTCGGCCCCCAGGGCAGGGGGAAATCAGCCCCAGCATTTT. Translating it yields CAISESAPRAGGNQPQHF. The chain is built from TRBV10-3 and TRBJ1-5; 7 bases line up with TRBD1. Trimming at V came to 0 bases and at J to 4 bases, leaving 12 bases not matched to a gene. CDR1 is ENHRY and CDR2 is SYGVKD in the germline V gene. The CDR3 runs to 18 residues.

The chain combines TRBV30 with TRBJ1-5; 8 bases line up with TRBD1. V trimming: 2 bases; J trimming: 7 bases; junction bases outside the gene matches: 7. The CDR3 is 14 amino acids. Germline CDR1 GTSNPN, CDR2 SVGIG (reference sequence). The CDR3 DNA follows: TGTGCCTGGAGTCTCCGGACAGGGCAACAGCCCCAGCATTTT. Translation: CAWSLRTGQQPQHF.

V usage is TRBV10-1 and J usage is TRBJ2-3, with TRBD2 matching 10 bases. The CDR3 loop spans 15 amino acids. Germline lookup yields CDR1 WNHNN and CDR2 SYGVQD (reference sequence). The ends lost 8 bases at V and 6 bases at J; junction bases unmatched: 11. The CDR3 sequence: CASLFQAGGADTQYF. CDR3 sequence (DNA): TGCGCCAGCCTTTTCCAAGCGGGAGGGGCCGATACGCAGTATTTT.

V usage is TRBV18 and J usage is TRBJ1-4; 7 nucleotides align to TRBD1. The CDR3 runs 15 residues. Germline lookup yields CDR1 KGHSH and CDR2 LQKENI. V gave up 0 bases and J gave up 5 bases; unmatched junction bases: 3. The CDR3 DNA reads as TGTGCCAGCTCACCACCGGGACAGAGGAATGAAAAACTGTTTTTT. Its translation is CASSPPGQRNEKLFF.

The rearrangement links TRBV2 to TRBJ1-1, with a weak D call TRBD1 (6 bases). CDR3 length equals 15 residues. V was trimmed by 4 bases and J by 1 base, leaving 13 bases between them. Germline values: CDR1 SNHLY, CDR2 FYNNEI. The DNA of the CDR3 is TGTGCCAGCAGTGCCCTCTGGACAGAGAACACTGAAGCTTTCTTT. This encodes CASSALWTENTEAFF. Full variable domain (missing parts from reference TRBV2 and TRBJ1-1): EPEVTQTPSHQVTQMGQEVILRCVPISNHLYFYWYRQILGQKVEFLVSFYNNEISEKSEIFDDQFSVERPDGSNFTLKIRSTKLEDSAMYFCASSALWTENTEAFFGQGTRLTVV.

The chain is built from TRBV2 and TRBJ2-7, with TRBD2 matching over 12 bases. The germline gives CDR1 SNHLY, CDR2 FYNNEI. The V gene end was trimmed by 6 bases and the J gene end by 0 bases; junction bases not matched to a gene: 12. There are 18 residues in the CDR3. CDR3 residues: CASSSGLAGWGDSYEQYV. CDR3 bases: TGTGCCAGCAGCTCAGGACTAGCGGGATGGGGGGACTCCTACGAGCAGTACGTC.

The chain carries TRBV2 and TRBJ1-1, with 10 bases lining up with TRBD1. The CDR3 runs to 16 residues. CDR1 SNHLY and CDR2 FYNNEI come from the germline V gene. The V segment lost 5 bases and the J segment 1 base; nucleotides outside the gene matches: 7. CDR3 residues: CASSMDRGRANTEAFF. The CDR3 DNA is TGTGCCAGCAGTATGGACAGGGGGAGGGCGAACACTGAAGCTTTCTTT.

The CDR3, as DNA: TGTGCCAGCAGCGCCGTGGGGGGAACTGAAGCTTTCTTT. As protein: CASSAVGGTEAFF. The chain uses TRBV9 and TRBJ1-1; perhaps TRBD1 as D (5 bases). Germline loops: CDR1 SGDLS, CDR2 YYNGEE. V gave up 3 bases and J gave up 5 bases, with 11 bases separating them. The CDR3 extends over 13 amino acids.

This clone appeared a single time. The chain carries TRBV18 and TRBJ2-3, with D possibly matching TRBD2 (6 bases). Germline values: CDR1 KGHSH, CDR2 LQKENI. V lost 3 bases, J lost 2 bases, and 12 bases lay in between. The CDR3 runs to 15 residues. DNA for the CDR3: TGTGCCAGCTCACCCAGCGGGTTAACCACAGATACGCAGTATTTT. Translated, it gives CASSPSGLTTDTQYF.

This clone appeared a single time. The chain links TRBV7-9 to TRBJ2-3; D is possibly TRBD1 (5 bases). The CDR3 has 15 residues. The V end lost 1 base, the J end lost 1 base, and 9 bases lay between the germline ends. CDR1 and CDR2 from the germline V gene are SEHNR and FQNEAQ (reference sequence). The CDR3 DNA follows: TGTGCCAGCAGCTTAGTACCAGGGCGCACAGATACGCAGTATTTT. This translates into CASSLVPGRTDTQYF.

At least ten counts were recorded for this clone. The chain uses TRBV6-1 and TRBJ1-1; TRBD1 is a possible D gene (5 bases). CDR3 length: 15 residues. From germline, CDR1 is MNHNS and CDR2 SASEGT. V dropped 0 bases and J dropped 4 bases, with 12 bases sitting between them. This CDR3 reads CASSEAGAPSTEAFF. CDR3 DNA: TGTGCCAGCAGTGAAGCAGGGGCCCCCAGCACTGAAGCTTTCTTT.

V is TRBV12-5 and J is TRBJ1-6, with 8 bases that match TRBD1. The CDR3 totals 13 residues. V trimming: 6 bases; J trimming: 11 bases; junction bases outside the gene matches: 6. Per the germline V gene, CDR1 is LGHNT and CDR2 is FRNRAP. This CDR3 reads CASGPDRGAPLHF. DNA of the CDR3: TGTGCTAGTGGCCCCGACAGGGGCGCACCCCTCCACTTT.

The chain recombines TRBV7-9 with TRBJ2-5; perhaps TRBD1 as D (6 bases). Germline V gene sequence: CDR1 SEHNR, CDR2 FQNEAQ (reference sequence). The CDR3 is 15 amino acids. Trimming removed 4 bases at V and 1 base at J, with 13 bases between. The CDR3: CASSSGVGLQETQYF. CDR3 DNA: TGTGCCAGCAGCTCAGGGGTCGGACTCCAAGAGACCCAGTACTTC.

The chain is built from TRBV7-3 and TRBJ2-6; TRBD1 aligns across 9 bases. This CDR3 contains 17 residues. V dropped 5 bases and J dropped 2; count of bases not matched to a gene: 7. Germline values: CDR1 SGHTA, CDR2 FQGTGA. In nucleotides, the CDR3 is TGTGCCAGCAGCCCTGACAGGGGGTCCCCTGGGGCCAACGTCCTGACTTTC. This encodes CASSPDRGSPGANVLTF.

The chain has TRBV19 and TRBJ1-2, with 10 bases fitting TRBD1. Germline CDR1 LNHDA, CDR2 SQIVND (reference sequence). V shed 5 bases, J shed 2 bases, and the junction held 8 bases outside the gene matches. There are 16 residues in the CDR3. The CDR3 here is CASSVGQGEVNYGYTF. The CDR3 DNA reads TGTGCCAGTAGTGTCGGACAGGGGGAAGTGAACTATGGCTACACCTTC.

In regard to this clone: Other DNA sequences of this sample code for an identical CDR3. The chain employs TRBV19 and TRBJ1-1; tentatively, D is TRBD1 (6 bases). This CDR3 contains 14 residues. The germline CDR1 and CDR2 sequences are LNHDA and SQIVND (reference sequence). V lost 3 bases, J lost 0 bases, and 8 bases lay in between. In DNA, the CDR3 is TGTGCCAGTAGTATTCAGGGGCTGAACACTGAAGCTTTCTTT. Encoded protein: CASSIQGLNTEAFF. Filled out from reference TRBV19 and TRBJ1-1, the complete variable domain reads DGGITQSPKYLFRKEGQNVTLSCEQNLNHDAMYWYRQDPGQGLRLIYYSQIVNDFQKGDIAEGYSVSREKKESFPLTVTSAQKNPTAFYLCASSIQGLNTEAFFGQGTRLTVV.

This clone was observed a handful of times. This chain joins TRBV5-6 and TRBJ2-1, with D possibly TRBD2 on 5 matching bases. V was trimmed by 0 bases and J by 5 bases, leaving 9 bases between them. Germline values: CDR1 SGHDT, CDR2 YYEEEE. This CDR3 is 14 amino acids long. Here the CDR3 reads CASSLGLAHNEQFF. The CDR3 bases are TGTGCCAGCAGCTTGGGTCTAGCCCACAATGAGCAGTTCTTC. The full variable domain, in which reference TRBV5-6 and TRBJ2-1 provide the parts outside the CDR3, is DAGVTQSPTHLIKTRGQQVTLRCSPKSGHDTVSWYQQALGQGPQFIFQYYEEEERQRGNFPDRFSGHQFPNYSSELNVNALLLGDSALYLCASSLGLAHNEQFFGPGTRLTVL.

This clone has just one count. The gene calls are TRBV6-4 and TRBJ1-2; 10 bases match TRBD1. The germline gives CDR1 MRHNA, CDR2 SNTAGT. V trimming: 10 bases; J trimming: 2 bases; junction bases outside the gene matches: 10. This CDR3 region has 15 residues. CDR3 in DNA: TGTGCCATCTCGCCCTCGACAGGGGGCAACTATGGCTACACCTTC. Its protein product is CAISPSTGGNYGYTF.